The 16 T cell receptor beta chains below come from one sample, sequenced in a study of blood T cells in healthy people across ages. For the second PCR, which ran for about 6 to 11 cycles, a sample-barcoded 5' primer and a J-beta primer mix were used. TCRdb re-derived calls from the 5' RACE reads in MiXCR, one entry per CDR3 protein. Of under 1,000,000 distinct CDR3 sequences in the sample, under 40% were seen once. The sample consisted of blood. These receptor sequences come from a young man in good health.

J is TRBJ2-5 and V is TRBV20-1, with 7 positions matching TRBD2. The CDR3 spans 14 residues. The germline gives CDR1 DFQATT, CDR2 SNEGSKA (reference sequence). Losses at the gene ends were 2 bases for V and 1 base for J; bases not matched to a gene: 4. The CDR3 sequence is CSARRGLPQETQYF. In nucleotides, the CDR3 is TGCAGTGCTAGACGGGGACTACCCCAAGAGACCCAGTACTTC.

This chain links TRBV3-1 with TRBJ2-1, with D unclear. The CDR3 extends over 12 amino acids. The V gene lost 0 bases and the J gene lost 9 bases, with 6 bases spanning the gap. The germline V gene has CDR1 LGHDT and CDR2 YNNKEL (reference sequence). The CDR3 DNA follows: TGTGCCAGCAGCCAAGAAGCGCGTGAGCAGTTCTTC. Translated, it gives CASSQEAREQFF.

The rearrangement links TRBV12-3 or TRBV12-4 to TRBJ2-2; D gene uncertain. V was trimmed by 3 bases and J by 1 base, leaving 15 bases between them. CDR3 size: 17 residues. Written as DNA, the CDR3 is TGTGCCAGCAGTTTTAAGGGAATGGTGGTGAACACCGGGGAGCTGTTTTTT. The encoded protein is CASSFKGMVVNTGELFF.

This clonotype was seen ten or more times. This rearrangement joins TRBV2 to TRBJ2-3; D possibly corresponds to TRBD2 (5 bases). Germline assignment: CDR1 SNHLY and CDR2 FYNNEI. V lost 3 bases to trimming and J lost 4 bases, with 5 bases between them. The CDR3 contains 12 residues. The CDR3 sequence: CASSEEADTQYF. The CDR3 nucleotides are TGTGCCAGCAGTGAGGAGGCAGATACGCAGTATTTT.

This clonotype was counted between two and nine times. V is TRBV28 and J is TRBJ2-3; TRBD2 matches at 9 bases. The CDR3 spans 16 residues. The V segment lost 8 bases and the J segment 2 bases; nucleotides outside the gene matches: 11. Germline CDR1 and CDR2: MDHEN and SYDVKM. This CDR3 reads CASHRAGGPFTDTQYF. CDR3 DNA sequence: TGTGCCAGCCACCGAGCGGGGGGCCCTTTCACAGATACGCAGTATTTT. Filled out from reference TRBV28 and TRBJ2-3, the complete variable domain reads DVKVTQSSRYLVKRTGEKVFLECVQDMDHENMFWYRQDPGLGLRLIYFSYDVKMKEKGDIPEGYSVSREKKERFSLILESASTNQTSMYLCASHRAGGPFTDTQYFGPGTRLTVL.

Concerning this clonotype: It may be a read error: a sequence one base away is much more abundant. Here the CDR3 DNA reads TGCAGTGCAGACCCCGCCGGACAGTCCTACGAGCAGTACTTC. Translating it yields CSADPAGQSYEQYF. The chain joins TRBV20-1 to TRBJ2-7, with D tentatively TRBD1 (6 bases). The CDR3 has 14 amino acids. Trimming shortened V by 6 bases and J by 1 base, and 16 bases separated the two germline ends. In germline, CDR1 is DFQATT, CDR2 SNEGSKA (reference sequence).

This clonotype was recorded at least ten times. This chain joins TRBV7-6 and TRBJ2-5; D unresolved. The CDR3 runs 14 residues. Germline V gives CDR1 SGHVS, CDR2 FNYEAQ. The V end was cut by 2 bases, the J end by 2 bases, with 9 bases between. The CDR3, as DNA: TGTGCCAGCAGCTTAAGGGCCCTTCAAGAGACCCAGTACTTC. It is translated as CASSLRALQETQYF.

This sequence joins TRBV27 and TRBJ2-7; D is unclear. Trimming took 5 bases from V and 7 from J, leaving 18 bases between them. The CDR3 is 14 residues long. Germline CDR1 is MNHEY and CDR2 is SMNVEV (reference sequence). CDR3 protein: CASSVGYNFGEQYF. DNA for the CDR3: TGTGCCAGCAGTGTAGGCTATAACTTTGGTGAGCAGTACTTC.

This clonotype has just a few counts. The gene calls are TRBV6-6 and TRBJ1-5; a possible D gene is TRBD1 (5 bases). CDR3 length: 17 residues. Deletions cut 0 bases from V and 2 bases from J, with 14 bases between. Germline V gives CDR1 MNHNY, CDR2 SVGAGI (reference sequence). This chain's CDR3 is CASSYSGGAGGNQPQHF. The CDR3 bases are TGTGCCAGCAGTTACTCGGGTGGGGCTGGGGGCAATCAGCCCCAGCATTTT.

The chain employs TRBV5-1 and TRBJ2-4, with D possibly matching TRBD1 (6 bases). The DNA end is more similar to TRBJ2-7, so the J call may be wrong. This CDR3 is built from 16 residues. Germline CDR1 and CDR2: SGHRS and YFSETQ. The CDR3 sequence is CASSWGGRTANYEQYF. Written as DNA, the CDR3 is TGCGCCAGCAGCTGGGGCGGGCGGACAGCTAACTACGAGCAGTACTTC.

This rearrangement joins TRBV29-1 to TRBJ2-1, with 7 positions matching TRBD2. Per the germline V gene, CDR1 is SQVTM and CDR2 is ANQGSEA. With V trimmed by 7 bases and J by 3 bases, 12 bases remained unmatched. This CDR3 comprises 15 residues. DNA of the CDR3: TGCAGCGGACTCGGGACTACCCACGACTACAATGAGCAGTTCTTC. Amino acid sequence: CSGLGTTHDYNEQFF.

This chain connects TRBV12-3 or TRBV12-4 to TRBJ1-5, with D possibly being TRBD1 (5 bases). The ends were cut back, 7 bases at V and 1 base at J, with 23 bases in the middle. CDR3 length equals 18 residues. The CDR3 sequence is CASTSKGIGAGSNQPQHF. The CDR3 DNA is TGTGCCAGCACTTCCAAAGGTATAGGGGCCGGAAGCAATCAGCCCCAGCATTTT.

Remarks on this clonotype: Being one base from a much bigger clone, this may be a read error. CDR3 nucleotide sequence: TGTGCCAGCAGCCAAAAGGGAGCGTTTAGGGATGAGCAGTACTTC. It is translated as CASSQKGAFRDEQYF. The genes are TRBV4-2 and TRBJ2-7, with D perhaps matching TRBD2 (5 bases). The germline CDR1 and CDR2 sequences are LGHNA and YNFKEQ. With 2 bases removed from V and 7 bases from J, the gap between germline ends came to 18 bases. The CDR3 totals 15 residues.

This chain uses TRBV27 with TRBJ1-1; the D gene is possibly TRBD1 (6 bases). V shed 0 bases and J shed 3 bases, with 14 bases lying between them. The CDR3 spans 16 residues. The germline V gene has CDR1 MNHEY and CDR2 SMNVEV (reference sequence). CDR3 amino acids: CASSLSPTGGYTEAFF. In DNA, the CDR3 is TGTGCCAGCAGTTTATCGCCGACAGGAGGTTACACTGAAGCTTTCTTT.

With respect to this clonotype: A read error may account for a junction end that differs from germline. The gene calls are TRBV5-1 and TRBJ1-2; D is perhaps TRBD1 (6 bases). This CDR3 is 13 amino acids long. Looked up from germline, CDR1 is SGHRS and CDR2 is YFSETQ. The CDR3 reads CASSPRGTYGCTF. The CDR3 DNA follows: TGCGCCAGCAGCCCCAGGGGAACCTATGGCTGCACCTTC.

V usage is TRBV5-6 and J usage is TRBJ1-1, with D perhaps matching TRBD1 (5 bases). Germline CDR1 and CDR2: SGHDT and YYEEEE. Trimming removed 1 base at V and 0 bases at J, with 16 bases between. The CDR3 covers 17 residues. In DNA form, the CDR3 reads TGTGCCAGCAGCTTGCGCCCTTATGGGGGGGTGAACACTGAAGCTTTCTTT. Translating it yields CASSLRPYGGVNTEAFF.